Given below is one T cell receptor beta chain in context. This CDR3 is 17 amino acids long. V lost 2 bases, J lost 2 bases, and 16 bases lay in between. In germline, CDR1 is KGHSH, CDR2 LQKENI. The source of the sample is a study of T cell responses to AZD1222 COVID-19 vaccine. Assay used: immunoSEQ multiplex PCR; TCRdb lists only in-frame clones, some missing. The sample includes approximately 170,000 clones, about 91% of them seen just once. The V and J genes are TRBV18 and TRBJ2-1; D remains unclear. The sequencing used peripheral blood, collected 28 days after the second AZD1222 dose. The clonotype comes from an adult who received the AZD1222 COVID-19 vaccine. The CDR3 here is CASSPFRFDDTYNEQFF. CDR3 nucleotide sequence: TGTGCCAGCTCACCATTTAGGTTTGATGACACCTACAATGAGCAGTTCTTC.